This TCR beta chain is drawn from a study of T-cell reconstitution after alpha-beta-depleted transplantation in children. Preparation of the TCRbeta library involved a method that used unique molecular identifiers. TCRdb itself ran the PCR reads through MiXCR, one entry per CDR3 protein. The data contain some 550,000 distinct CDR3 sequences, 15% to 20% of them singletons. Germline lookup yields CDR1 KGHSH and CDR2 LQKENI. The CDR3 runs 12 residues. Trimming shortened V by 1 base and J by 8 bases, and 6 bases separated the two germline ends. The TCR was taken from a human donor who donated a stem cell graft to a child with acute lymphoblastic leukemia. The chain combines TRBV18 with TRBJ2-1, with D unresolved. Sample: PBMCs from the stem cell graft donor, taken from the stem cell graft. CDR3 DNA: TGTGCCAGCTCACCACAGATGGATGAGCAGTTCTTC. This gives the protein CASSPQMDEQFF.